The TCR beta chain described here comes from a study of cytomegalovirus exposure and HLA in healthy donors. Broader study findings: Fewer N-insertions than the roughly 630-donor mean were reportedly shown by an Asian-associated ancestry cluster in a later analysis. In a later analysis, HLA-C alleles had the fewest associated TCRs, DRB1 alleles the most.

With 60 Vbeta and 13 Jbeta primers, the PCR was carried out. Assay: immunoSEQ multiplex PCR; the TCRdb copy retains only in-frame clones and omits some. In the table there are approximately 200,000 clones, 70% to 90% of which are singletons. In regard to this clone: Its antigen is undetermined.

In germline, CDR1 is SNHLY, CDR2 FYNNEI. The CDR3 runs 15 residues. With 9 bases clipped from V and 2 bases from J, the junction kept 9 bases outside the gene matches. The TCR was taken from a woman aged 45-65 years in good health and CMV-seronegative. Material: PBMCs. The chain uses TRBV2 and TRBJ2-2; 7 bases line up with TRBD1. The CDR3 here is CASRWDSPNTGELFF. CDR3 nucleotides: TGTGCCAGTAGATGGGACAGTCCTAACACCGGGGAGCTGTTTTTT.